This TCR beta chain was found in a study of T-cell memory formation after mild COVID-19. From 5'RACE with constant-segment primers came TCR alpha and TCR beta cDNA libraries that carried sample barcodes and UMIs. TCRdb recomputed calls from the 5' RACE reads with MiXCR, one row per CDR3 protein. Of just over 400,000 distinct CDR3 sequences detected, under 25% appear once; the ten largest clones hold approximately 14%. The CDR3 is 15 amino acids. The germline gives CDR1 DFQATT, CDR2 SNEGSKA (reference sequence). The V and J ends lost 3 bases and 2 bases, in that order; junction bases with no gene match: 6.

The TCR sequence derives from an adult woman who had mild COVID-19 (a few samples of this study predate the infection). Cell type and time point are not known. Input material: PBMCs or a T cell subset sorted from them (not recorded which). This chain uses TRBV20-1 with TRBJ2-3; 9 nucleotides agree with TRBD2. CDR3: CSASPTSGHTDTQYF. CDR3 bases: TGCAGTGCTAGCCCGACTAGCGGACACACAGATACGCAGTATTTT.